This T cell receptor (beta chain) comes out of a study of siplizumab effects on memory and regulatory T cells. Notes on the study in general: Assignment to unstimulated subsets succeeded for only a minor fraction of the alloreactive clones. Naive T cells were seemingly more diverse than memory cells, and major contributions to the alloresponse seemed to be made by them. Siplizumab significantly lowered the alloreactive sequences that could be traced to unstimulated CD4+ memory cells.

About 100,000 TCR templates per sample were assayed. TCRdb's table, derived via immunoSEQ multiplex PCR, lists solely in-frame clones and lacks some. The table has some 120,000 clones, around 95% seen once. For this clone: Its antigen is unidentified.

Sequencing was carried out using non-Treg CD4+ T cells sorted from blood. This sequence originates from a human donor in good health.

The CDR3 spells CASSSGAQGNSPLHF. CDR3 DNA sequence: TGTGCCAGCAGTTCAGGGGCTCAGGGAAATTCACCCCTCCACTTT. The chain has TRBV28 and TRBJ1-6; D is possibly TRBD1 (6 bases). Germline CDR1 reads MDHEN; CDR2 reads SYDVKM. Trimming shortened V by 4 bases and J by 7 bases, and 14 bases separated the two germline ends. The length of the CDR3 is 15 residues.